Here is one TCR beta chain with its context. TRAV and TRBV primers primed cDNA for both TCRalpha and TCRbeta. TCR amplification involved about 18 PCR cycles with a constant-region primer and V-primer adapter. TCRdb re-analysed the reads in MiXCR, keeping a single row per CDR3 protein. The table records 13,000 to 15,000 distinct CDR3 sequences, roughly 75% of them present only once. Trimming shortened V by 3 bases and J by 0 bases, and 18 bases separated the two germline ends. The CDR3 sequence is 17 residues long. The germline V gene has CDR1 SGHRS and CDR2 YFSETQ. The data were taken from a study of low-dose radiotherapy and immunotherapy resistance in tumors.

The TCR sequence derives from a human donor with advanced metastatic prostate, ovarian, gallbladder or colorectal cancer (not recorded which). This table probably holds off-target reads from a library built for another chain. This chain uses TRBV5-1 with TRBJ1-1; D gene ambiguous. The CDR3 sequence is CASSYTSGRSVNTEAFF. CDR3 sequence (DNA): TGCGCCAGCAGCTACACTTCGGGGAGAAGTGTGAACACTGAAGCTTTCTTT.